This TCR beta chain was sequenced in a study of T cell changes during pregnancy in multiple sclerosis. This CDR3 is built from 15 residues. Germline trimming cut 2 bases from V and 4 bases from J; bases unmatched to any gene: 7. Germline loops: CDR1 MNHEY, CDR2 SMNVEV (reference sequence). TCRdb's table, derived via immunoSEQ multiplex PCR, lists solely in-frame clones and lacks some. Of roughly 39,000 clones listed, approximately 91% are singletons. The genes are TRBV27 and TRBJ1-2; 7 bases are a match to TRBD1. This clonotype originated in a female donor with multiple sclerosis, enrolled in a pregnancy study. The sample taken for sequencing was PBMCs (not recorded whether the cells were cultured). This CDR3 is CASSLDRQGGYGYTF. CDR3 nucleotide sequence: TGTGCCAGCAGTTTAGACCGACAGGGCGGCTATGGCTACACCTTC.